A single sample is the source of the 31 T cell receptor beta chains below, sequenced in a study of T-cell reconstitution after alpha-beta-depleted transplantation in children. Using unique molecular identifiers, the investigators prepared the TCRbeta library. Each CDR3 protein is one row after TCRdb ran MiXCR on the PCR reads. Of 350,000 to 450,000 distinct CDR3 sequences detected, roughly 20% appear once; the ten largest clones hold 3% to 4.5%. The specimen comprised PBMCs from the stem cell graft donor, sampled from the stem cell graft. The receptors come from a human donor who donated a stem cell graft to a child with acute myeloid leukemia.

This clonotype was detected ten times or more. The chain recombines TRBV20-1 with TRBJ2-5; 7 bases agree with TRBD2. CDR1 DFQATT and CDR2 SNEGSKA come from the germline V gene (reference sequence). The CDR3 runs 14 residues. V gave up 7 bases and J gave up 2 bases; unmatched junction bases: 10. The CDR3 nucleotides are TGCAGTGTGTATCGAGCGGGAAGGCAAGAGACCCAGTACTTC. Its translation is CSVYRAGRQETQYF.

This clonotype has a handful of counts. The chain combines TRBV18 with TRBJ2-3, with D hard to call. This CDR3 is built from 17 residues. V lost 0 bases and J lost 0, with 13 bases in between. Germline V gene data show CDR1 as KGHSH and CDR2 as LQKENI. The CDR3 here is CASSPPRMVFSTDTQYF. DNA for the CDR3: TGTGCCAGCTCACCACCGAGGATGGTATTTAGCACAGATACGCAGTATTTT.

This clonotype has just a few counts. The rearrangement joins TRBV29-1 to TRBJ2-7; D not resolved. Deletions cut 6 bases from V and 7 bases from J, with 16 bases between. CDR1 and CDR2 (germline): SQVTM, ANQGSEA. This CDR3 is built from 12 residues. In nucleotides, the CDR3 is TGCAGCGTGAAGATTCAGGCGGAAGAGCAGTACTTC. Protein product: CSVKIQAEEQYF.

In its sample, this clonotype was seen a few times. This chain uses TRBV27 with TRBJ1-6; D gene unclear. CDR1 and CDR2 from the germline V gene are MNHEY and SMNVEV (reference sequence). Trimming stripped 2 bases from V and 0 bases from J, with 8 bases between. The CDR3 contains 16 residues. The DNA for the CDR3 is TGTGCCAGCAGTTTAGAGGCTCGCTCCTATAATTCACCCCTCCACTTT. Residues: CASSLEARSYNSPLHF.

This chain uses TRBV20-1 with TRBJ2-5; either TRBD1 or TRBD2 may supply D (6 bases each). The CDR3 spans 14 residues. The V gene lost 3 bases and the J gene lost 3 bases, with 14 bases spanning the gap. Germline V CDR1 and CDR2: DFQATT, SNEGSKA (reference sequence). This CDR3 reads CSASSGGRKETQYF. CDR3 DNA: TGCAGTGCTAGTTCCGGGGGCAGGAAAGAGACCCAGTACTTC.

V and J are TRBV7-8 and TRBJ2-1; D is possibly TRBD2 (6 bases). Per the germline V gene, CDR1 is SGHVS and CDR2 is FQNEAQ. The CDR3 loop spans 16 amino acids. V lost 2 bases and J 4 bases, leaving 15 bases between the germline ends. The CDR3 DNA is TGTGCCAGCAGCTTAAGGGGCGGGAACCCTTACAATGAGCAGTTCTTC. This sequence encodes CASSLRGGNPYNEQFF.

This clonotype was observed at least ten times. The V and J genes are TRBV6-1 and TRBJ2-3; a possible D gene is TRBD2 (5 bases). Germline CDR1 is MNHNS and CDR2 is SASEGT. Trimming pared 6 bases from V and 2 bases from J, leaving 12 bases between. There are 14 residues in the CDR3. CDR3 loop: CASRRLLNTDTQYF. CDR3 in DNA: TGTGCCAGCAGGAGACTACTAAACACAGATACGCAGTATTTT.

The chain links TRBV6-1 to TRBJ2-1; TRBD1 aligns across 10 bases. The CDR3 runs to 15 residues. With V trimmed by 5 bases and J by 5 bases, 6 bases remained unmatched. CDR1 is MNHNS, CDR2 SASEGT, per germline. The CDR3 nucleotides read TGTGCCAGCAGTAATCCGGGACAGGGGCACAATGAGCAGTTCTTC. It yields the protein CASSNPGQGHNEQFF.

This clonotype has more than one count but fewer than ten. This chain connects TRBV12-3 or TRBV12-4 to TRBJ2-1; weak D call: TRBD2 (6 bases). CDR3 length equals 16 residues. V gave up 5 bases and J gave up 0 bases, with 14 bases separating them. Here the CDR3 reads CASSPRLERSYNEQFF. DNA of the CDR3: TGTGCCAGCAGTCCAAGACTAGAACGCTCCTACAATGAGCAGTTCTTC.

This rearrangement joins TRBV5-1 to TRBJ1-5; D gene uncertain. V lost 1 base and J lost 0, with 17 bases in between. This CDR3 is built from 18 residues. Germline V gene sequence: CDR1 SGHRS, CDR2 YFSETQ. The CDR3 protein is CASSLRPRSPLSNQPQHF. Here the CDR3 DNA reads TGCGCCAGCAGCTTGCGTCCGCGTAGTCCCCTTAGCAATCAGCCCCAGCATTTT.

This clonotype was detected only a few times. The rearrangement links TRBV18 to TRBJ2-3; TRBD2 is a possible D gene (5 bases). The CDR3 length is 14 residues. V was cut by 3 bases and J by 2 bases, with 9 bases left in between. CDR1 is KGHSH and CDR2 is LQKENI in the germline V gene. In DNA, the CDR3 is TGTGCCAGCTCACCGCCGACTAACACAGATACGCAGTATTTT. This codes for CASSPPTNTDTQYF.

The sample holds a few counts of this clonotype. The DNA for the CDR3 is TGTGCCAGCAAAAGCCCACAGGGGCTAGGCACAGATACGCAGTATTTT. Its translation: CASKSPQGLGTDTQYF. The chain recombines TRBV28 with TRBJ2-3; 7 bases are a match to TRBD1. The CDR3 runs to 16 residues. Germline CDR1 MDHEN, CDR2 SYDVKM. V trimming: 7 bases; J trimming: 1 base; junction bases outside the gene matches: 11.

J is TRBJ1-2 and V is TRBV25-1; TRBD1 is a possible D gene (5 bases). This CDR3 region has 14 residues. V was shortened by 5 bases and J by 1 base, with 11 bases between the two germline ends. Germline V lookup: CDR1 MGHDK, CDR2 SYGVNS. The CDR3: CASSWGLGNYGYTF. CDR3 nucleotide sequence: TGTGCCAGCAGTTGGGGGTTAGGTAACTATGGCTACACCTTC.

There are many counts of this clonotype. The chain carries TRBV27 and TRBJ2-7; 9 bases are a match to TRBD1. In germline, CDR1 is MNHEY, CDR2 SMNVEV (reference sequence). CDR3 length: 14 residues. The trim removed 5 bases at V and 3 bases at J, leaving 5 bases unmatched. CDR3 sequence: CASSTGTGYYEQYF. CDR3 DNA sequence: TGTGCCAGCAGTACCGGGACAGGGTACTACGAGCAGTACTTC.

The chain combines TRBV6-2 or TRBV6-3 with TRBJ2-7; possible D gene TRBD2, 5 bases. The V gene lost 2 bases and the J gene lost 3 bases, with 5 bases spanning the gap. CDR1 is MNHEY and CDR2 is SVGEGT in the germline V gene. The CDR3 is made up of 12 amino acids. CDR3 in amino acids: CASSYTSYEQYF. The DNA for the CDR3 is TGTGCCAGCAGTTACACTAGCTACGAGCAGTACTTC.

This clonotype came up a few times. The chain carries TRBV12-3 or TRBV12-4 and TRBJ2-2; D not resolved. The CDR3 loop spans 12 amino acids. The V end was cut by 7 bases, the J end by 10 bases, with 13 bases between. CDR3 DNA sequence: TGTGCCAGCAAGAGTTCCGGGTCGGAGCTGTTTTTT. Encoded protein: CASKSSGSELFF.

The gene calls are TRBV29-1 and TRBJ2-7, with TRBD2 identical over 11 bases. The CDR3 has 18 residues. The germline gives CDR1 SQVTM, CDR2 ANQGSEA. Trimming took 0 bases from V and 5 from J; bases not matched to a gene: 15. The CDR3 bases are TGCAGCGTTGAAGACCCCTTCGGGCTAGCGGGAGGAACGGACGAGCAGTACTTC. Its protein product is CSVEDPFGLAGGTDEQYF.

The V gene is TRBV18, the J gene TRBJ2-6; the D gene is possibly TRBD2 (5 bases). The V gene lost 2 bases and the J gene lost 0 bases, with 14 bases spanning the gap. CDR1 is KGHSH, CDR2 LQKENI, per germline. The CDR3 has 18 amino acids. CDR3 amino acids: CASSPLEGDYSGANVLTF. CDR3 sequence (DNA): TGTGCCAGCTCACCATTAGAGGGAGACTACTCTGGGGCCAACGTCCTGACTTTC.

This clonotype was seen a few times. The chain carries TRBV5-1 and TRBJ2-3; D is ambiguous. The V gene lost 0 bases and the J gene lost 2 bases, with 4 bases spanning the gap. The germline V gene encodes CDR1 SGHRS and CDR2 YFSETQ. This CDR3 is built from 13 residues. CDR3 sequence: CASSLVITDTQYF. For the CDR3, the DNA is TGCGCCAGCAGCTTGGTGATCACAGATACGCAGTATTTT.

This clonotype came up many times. The CDR3 nucleotides are TGCAGTGCTAGAGGAGCTAGTATCTACGAGCAGTACTTC. Amino acid sequence: CSARGASIYEQYF. V usage is TRBV20-1 and J usage is TRBJ2-7, with D unclear. Trimming pared 1 base from V and 3 bases from J, leaving 10 bases between. The CDR3 length is 13 residues. Per the germline V gene, CDR1 is DFQATT and CDR2 is SNEGSKA (reference sequence).

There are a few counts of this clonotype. The CDR3 nucleotides read TGCAGTGCCCTCCGGACCCCGAACAGTGCCTACGAGCAGTACTTC. This encodes CSALRTPNSAYEQYF. The chain uses TRBV20-1 and TRBJ2-7; D uncertain. Trimming left V 6 bases short and J 2 bases short, with 20 bases between. The CDR3 length is 15 residues. In germline, CDR1 is DFQATT, CDR2 SNEGSKA (reference sequence).

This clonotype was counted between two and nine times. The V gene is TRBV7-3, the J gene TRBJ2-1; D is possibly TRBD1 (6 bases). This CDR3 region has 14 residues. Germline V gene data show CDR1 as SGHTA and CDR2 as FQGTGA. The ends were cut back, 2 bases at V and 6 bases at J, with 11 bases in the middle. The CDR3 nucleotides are TGTGCCAGCAGCTTACAGGGACACCTCAATGAGCAGTTCTTC. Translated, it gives CASSLQGHLNEQFF. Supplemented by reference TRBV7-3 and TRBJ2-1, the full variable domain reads GAGVSQTPSNKVTEKGKYVELRCDPISGHTALYWYRQSLGQGPEFLIYFQGTGAADDSGLPNDRFFAVRPEGSVSTLKIQRTERGDSAVYLCASSLQGHLNEQFFGPGTRLTVL.

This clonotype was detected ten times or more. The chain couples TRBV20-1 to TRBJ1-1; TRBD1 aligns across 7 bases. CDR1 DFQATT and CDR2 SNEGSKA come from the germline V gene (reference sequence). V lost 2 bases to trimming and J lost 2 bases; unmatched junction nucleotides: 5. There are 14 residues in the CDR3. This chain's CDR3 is CSARRTGRNTEAFF. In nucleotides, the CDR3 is TGCAGTGCTAGACGGACAGGACGAAACACTGAAGCTTTCTTT.

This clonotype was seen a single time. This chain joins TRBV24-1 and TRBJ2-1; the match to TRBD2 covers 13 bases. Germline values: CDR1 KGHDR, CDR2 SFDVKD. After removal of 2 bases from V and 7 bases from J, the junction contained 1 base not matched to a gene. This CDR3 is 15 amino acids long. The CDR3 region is CATSDWTSGSNEQFF. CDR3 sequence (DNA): TGTGCCACCAGTGATTGGACTAGCGGGAGTAATGAGCAGTTCTTC.

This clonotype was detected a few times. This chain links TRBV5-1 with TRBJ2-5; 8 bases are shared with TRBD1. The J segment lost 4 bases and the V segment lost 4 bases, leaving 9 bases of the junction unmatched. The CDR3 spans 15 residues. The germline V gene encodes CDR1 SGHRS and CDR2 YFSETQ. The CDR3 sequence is CASSLWTGNSETQYF. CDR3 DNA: TGCGCCAGCAGCCTATGGACAGGGAATTCAGAGACCCAGTACTTC.

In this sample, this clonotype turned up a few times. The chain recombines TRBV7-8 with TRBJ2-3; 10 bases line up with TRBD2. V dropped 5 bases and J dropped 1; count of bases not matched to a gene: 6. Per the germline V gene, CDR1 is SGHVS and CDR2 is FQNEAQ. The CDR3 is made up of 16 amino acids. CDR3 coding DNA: TGTGCCAGCAGCCAGTCCGGGACTAGCGGCACAGATACGCAGTATTTT. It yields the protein CASSQSGTSGTDTQYF.

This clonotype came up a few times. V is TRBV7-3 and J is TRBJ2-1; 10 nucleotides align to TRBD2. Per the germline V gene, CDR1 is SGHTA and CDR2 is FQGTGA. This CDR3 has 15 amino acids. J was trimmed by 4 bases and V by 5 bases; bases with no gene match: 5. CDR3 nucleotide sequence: TGTGCCAGCAGCCGAGCGGGAGGGCGTTACAATGAGCAGTTCTTC. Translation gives CASSRAGGRYNEQFF.

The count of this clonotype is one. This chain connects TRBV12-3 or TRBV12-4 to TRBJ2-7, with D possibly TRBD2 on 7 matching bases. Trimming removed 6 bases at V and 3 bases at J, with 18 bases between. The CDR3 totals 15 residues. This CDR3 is CASSPPRGGNYEQYF. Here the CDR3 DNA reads TGTGCCAGCAGCCCCCCCCGCGGGGGCAACTACGAGCAGTACTTC.

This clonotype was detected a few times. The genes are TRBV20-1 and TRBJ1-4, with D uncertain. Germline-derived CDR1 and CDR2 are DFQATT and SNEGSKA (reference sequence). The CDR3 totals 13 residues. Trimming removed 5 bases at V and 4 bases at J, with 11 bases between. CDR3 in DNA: TGCAGTGCTGAGCCCGGGAGTAATGAAAAACTGTTTTTT. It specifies CSAEPGSNEKLFF.

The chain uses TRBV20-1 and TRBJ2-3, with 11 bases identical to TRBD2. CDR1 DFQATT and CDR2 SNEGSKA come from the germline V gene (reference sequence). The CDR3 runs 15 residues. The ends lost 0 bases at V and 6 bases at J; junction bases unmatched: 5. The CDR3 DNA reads TGCAGTGCTAGAGAGGTAGCGGGAGGGCCGGATACGCAGTATTTT. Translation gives CSAREVAGGPDTQYF.

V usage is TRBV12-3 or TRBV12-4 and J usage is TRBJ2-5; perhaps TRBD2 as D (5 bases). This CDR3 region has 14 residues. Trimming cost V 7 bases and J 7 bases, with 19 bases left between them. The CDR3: CASTADRASGTQYF. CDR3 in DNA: TGTGCCAGCACCGCCGACCGGGCCAGCGGGACCCAGTACTTC.